This T cell receptor beta chain was observed in a study of CD8+CD57+ T cells in acquired aplastic anemia. Background on the study: The average for DNA from sorted CD4+ and CD8+ cells was roughly 3 ug.

This clonotype was counted many times. Genomic DNA was employed as the template in profiling TCR beta VDJ and CDR3. TCRdb fed the reads into MiXCR, producing one record per CDR3 protein. Of about 220,000 distinct CDR3 sequences in the sample, 30% to 40% were seen once. The sample consisted of sorted CD4+, CD8+, or CD8+CD57+ T cells (not recorded which) from PBMCs. This sequence was found in a human donor in good health, serving as a control.

The CDR3 region is CSAPGGGYGYTF. DNA of the CDR3: TGCAGTGCTCCAGGAGGAGGCTATGGCTACACCTTC. The rearrangement joins TRBV20-1 to TRBJ1-2, with D hard to call. Trimming left V 5 bases short and J 4 bases short, with 11 bases between. CDR3 length: 12 amino acids. In germline, CDR1 is DFQATT, CDR2 SNEGSKA (reference sequence).